This T cell receptor beta chain was obtained from a study of CD8+ T cells in alopecia areata. The CDR3 is made up of 16 amino acids. V lost 5 bases and J lost 7, with 21 bases in between. Germline assignment: CDR1 LNHNV and CDR2 YYDKDF (reference sequence). Extraction and reverse transcription of RNA yielded cDNA as the sequencing template. Sequencing used immunoSEQ multiplex PCR; TCRdb keeps in-frame clones, though not all of them. The data hold more than 200,000 clones, with 50% to 75% observed a single time. Study-level results: For lesional scalp, especially alopecia totalis/universalis, clonality was higher than in normal scalp.

Regarding treatment: oral pan-JAK inhibitor, 5-10 mg twice daily. In the case of this clone: Its target is unknown.

This receptor was identified in a human donor with alopecia areata. The source material was CD4+ T cells sorted from blood, sampled at week 4, from a patient treated with tofacitinib. The V gene is TRBV15, the J gene TRBJ2-1; the D is unclear. The CDR3 sequence is CATSPRDLGFGNEQFF. In DNA, the CDR3 is TGTGCCACCAGCCCTCGAGATCTGGGATTTGGGAATGAGCAGTTCTTC.